The sequence of this T cell receptor (beta chain) was determined in a study of T cells after yellow fever vaccination. Across the whole study: For low cell numbers, libraries were made with SMART-Seq v4 Ultra Low Input. Study outcomes and limitations: Abundant clonotypes from the bulk population could get into FACS-sorted repertoires as contaminants. Peaking faster, on day 5 versus 15, the secondary response was nonetheless weaker.

Germline V gene sequence: CDR1 DFQATT, CDR2 SNEGSKA (reference sequence). This CDR3 has 14 residues. Trimming left V 3 bases short and J 2 bases short, with 14 bases between. As TCR cDNA was made by 5'RACE template switching, a universal primer site and UMIs were added. TCRdb re-called the 5' RACE reads through MiXCR, storing one row per CDR3 protein. The table shows approximately 550,000 distinct CDR3 sequences, with 15% to 20% occurring only once. This clonotype was seen a handful of times. The antigen is undetermined. This chain connects TRBV20-1 to TRBJ2-7, with D possibly TRBD2 on 6 matching bases. The receptor's source is a man younger than 40 who received the YFV17D yellow fever vaccine. The source was PBMCs, collected 15 days after the yellow fever booster vaccination. In DNA, the CDR3 is TGCAGTGCTAGCGCAACTAGCCGGGCCTACGAGCAGTACTTC. It is translated as CSASATSRAYEQYF.